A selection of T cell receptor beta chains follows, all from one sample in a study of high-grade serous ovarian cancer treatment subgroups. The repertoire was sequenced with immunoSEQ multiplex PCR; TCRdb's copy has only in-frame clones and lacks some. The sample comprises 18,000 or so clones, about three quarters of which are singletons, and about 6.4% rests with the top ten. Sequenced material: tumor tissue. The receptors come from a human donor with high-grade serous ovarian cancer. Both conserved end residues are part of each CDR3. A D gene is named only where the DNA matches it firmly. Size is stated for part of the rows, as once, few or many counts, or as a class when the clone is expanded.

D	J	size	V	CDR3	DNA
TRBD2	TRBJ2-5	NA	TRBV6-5	CASSFGRGLGEQYF	TGTGCCAGCAGTTTTGGCAGGGGACTAGGGGAGCAGTACTTC
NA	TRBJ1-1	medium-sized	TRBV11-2	CASSLEGRVRAFF	TGTGCCAGCAGCTTAGAGGGAAGGGTTCGGGCTTTCTTT
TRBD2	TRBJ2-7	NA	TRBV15	CATSRDILAGGYEQYF	TGTGCCACCAGCAGAGATATCCTAGCGGGAGGGTACGAGCAGTACTTC
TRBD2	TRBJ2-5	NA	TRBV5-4	CASSLGGLAGFETQYF	TGTGCCAGCAGCTTGGGGGGACTAGCGGGATTCGAGACCCAGTACTTC
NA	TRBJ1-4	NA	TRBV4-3	CASSQIQEGEKLFF	TGCGCCAGCAGCCAGATCCAAGAGGGTGAAAAACTGTTTTTT
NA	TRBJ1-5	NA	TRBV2	CASSEEGTGQPQHF	TGTGCCAGCAGTGAGGAGGGGACGGGCCAGCCCCAGCATTTT
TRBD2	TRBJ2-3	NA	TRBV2	CASSDGTSRLTDTQYF	TGTGCCAGCAGTGATGGGACTAGCAGGCTCACAGATACGCAGTATTTT
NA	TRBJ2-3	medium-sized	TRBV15	CATSSAGGASDTQYF	TGTGCCACCAGCAGTGCTGGGGGGGCTTCGGATACGCAGTATTTT
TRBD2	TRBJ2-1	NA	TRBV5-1	CASSLAKAFSGINEQFF	TGCGCCAGCAGCTTGGCCAAGGCATTCAGCGGGATCAATGAGCAGTTCTTC
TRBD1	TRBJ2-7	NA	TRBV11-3	CASSLVGQASYEQYF	TGTGCCAGCAGCTTAGTGGGACAGGCCTCCTACGAGCAGTACTTC
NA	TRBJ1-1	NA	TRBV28	CASSFGGSTEAFF	TGTGCCAGCAGCTTCGGGGGGTCCACTGAAGCTTTCTTT
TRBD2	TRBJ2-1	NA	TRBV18	CASSPPGTSSYNEQFF	TGTGCCAGCTCACCACCGGGGACTAGCTCCTACAATGAGCAGTTCTTC
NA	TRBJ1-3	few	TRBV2	CASSGGPGNTIYF	TGTGCCAGCAGTGGAGGGCCAGGAAACACCATATATTTT
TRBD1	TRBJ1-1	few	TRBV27	CASSRDRRTEAFF	TGTGCCAGCAGCCGGGACAGAAGGACTGAAGCTTTCTTT
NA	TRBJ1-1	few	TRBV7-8	CASSFGSLGAFF	TGTGCCAGCAGCTTTGGGTCCTTGGGGGCTTTCTTT
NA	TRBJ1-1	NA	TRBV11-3	CASSFGGTEAFF	TGTGCCAGCAGCTTCGGGGGCACTGAAGCTTTCTTT
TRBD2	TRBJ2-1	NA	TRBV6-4	CASSDIAGVDEQFF	TGTGCCAGCAGTGACATAGCGGGAGTTGATGAGCAGTTCTTC
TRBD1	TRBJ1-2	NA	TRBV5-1	CASSFKGTGENYGYTF	TGCGCCAGCAGCTTTAAAGGGACAGGGGAAAACTATGGCTACACCTTC
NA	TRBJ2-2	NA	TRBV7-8	CASSPKLGGELFF	TGTGCCAGCAGCCCGAAACTGGGTGGGGAGCTGTTTTTT
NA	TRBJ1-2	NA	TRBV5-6	CASSYAGTGLGYGYTF	TGTGCCAGCAGCTATGCCGGGACGGGACTGGGGTATGGCTACACCTTC
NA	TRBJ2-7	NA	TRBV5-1	CASKSEYEQYF	TGCGCCAGCAAAAGTGAATACGAGCAGTACTTC
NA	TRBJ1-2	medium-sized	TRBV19	CASSIGGGRGTYGYTF	TGTGCCAGTAGTATAGGTGGAGGCAGGGGAACATATGGCTACACCTTC
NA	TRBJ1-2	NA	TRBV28	CASSRKYRVGYTF	TGTGCCAGCAGCCGAAAATACAGGGTTGGCTACACCTTC
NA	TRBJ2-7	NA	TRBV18	CASSRADAYEQYF	TGTGCCAGCTCACGGGCAGATGCCTACGAGCAGTACTTC
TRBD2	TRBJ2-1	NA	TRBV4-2	CASSQDRGLASYNEQFF	TGTGCCAGCAGCCAAGATCGCGGACTAGCATCCTACAATGAGCAGTTCTTC
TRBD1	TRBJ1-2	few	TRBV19	CATPTRGQDGYGYTF	TGTGCCACCCCAACACGGGGACAGGACGGCTATGGCTACACCTTC
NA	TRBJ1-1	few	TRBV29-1	CSVDGARACMNTEAFF	TGCAGCGTTGACGGCGCCAGGGCCTGCATGAACACTGAAGCTTTCTTT
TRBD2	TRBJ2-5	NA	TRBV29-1	CSVEDSGRKDETQYF	TGCAGCGTTGAAGATAGCGGGAGGAAGGACGAGACCCAGTACTTC
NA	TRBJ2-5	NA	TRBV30	CAWSGVGRAQETQYF	TGTGCCTGGAGTGGAGTCGGGAGAGCTCAAGAGACCCAGTACTTC
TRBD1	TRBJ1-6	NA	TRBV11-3	CASSDRTGYNSPLHF	TGTGCCAGCAGCGACAGGACAGGCTATAATTCACCCCTCCACTTT
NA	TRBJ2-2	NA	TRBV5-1	CASSLGANTGELFF	TGCGCCAGCAGCTTGGGGGCGAACACCGGGGAGCTGTTTTTT
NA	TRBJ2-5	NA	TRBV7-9	CASSYPNRFETQYF	TGTGCCAGCAGCTACCCTAACAGGTTTGAGACCCAGTACTTC
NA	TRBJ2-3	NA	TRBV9	CASSTLTDTQYF	TGTGCCAGCAGCACCCTCACAGATACGCAGTATTTT
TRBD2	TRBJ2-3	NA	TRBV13	CASSPPGLEAADTQYF	TGTGCCAGCAGCCCACCGGGACTAGAGGCGGCAGATACGCAGTATTTT
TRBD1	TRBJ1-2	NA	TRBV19	CASSPGTGELGRYGYTF	TGTGCCAGTAGCCCCGGGACAGGGGAACTCGGACGGTATGGCTACACCTTC
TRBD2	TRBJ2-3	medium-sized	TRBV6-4	CASSDSIAGGGDTQYF	TGTGCCAGCAGTGACTCCATAGCGGGAGGGGGAGATACGCAGTATTTT
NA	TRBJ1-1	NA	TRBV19	CASSIRSGRSMNTEAFF	TGTGCCAGTAGTATTAGATCAGGACGGAGCATGAACACTGAAGCTTTCTTT
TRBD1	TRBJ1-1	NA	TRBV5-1	CASSSDRGRLTFF	TGCGCCAGCAGCTCCGACAGGGGGCGCCTAACTTTCTTT
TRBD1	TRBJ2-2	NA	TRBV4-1	CASSPMTGPGELFF	TGCGCCAGCTCCCCCATGACAGGGCCCGGGGAGCTGTTTTTT
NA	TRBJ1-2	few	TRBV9	CASSANYGYTF	TGTGCCAGCAGCGCGAACTATGGCTACACCTTC
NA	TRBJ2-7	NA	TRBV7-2	CASSSPGGPSYEQYF	TGTGCCAGCAGCTCCCCCGGCGGCCCGTCCTACGAGCAGTACTTC
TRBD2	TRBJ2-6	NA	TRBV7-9	CASSPRLAGEGANVLTF	TGTGCCAGCAGCCCCCGTCTAGCGGGAGAAGGGGCCAACGTCCTGACTTTC
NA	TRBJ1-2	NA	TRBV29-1	CSVEDPVAYGYTF	TGCAGCGTTGAAGACCCTGTCGCCTATGGCTACACCTTC
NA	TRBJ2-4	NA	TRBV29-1	CSVEGCRLAKNIQYF	TGCAGCGTTGAGGGTTGTCGGCTGGCCAAAAACATTCAGTACTTC
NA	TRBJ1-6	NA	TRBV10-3	CAISVEKHSPLHF	TGTGCCATCAGTGTGGAGAAGCATTCACCCCTCCACTTT
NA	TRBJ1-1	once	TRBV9	CASSQGQQGTEAFF	TGTGCCAGCAGCCAGGGGCAGCAGGGCACTGAAGCTTTCTTT
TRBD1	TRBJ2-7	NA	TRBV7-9	CASSAGQGHEQYF	TGTGCCAGCAGCGCGGGACAGGGCCACGAGCAGTACTTC
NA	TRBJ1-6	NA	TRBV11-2	CASSLADSPLHF	TGTGCCAGCAGCTTAGCGGATTCACCCCTCCACTTT
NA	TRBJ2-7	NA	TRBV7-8	CASSLEGSSYEQYF	TGTGCCAGCAGCTTAGAGGGGAGCTCCTACGAGCAGTACTTC
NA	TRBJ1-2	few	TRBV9	CASSVGVGGYHGYTF	TGTGCCAGCAGCGTAGGGGTAGGAGGGTATCACGGCTACACCTTC